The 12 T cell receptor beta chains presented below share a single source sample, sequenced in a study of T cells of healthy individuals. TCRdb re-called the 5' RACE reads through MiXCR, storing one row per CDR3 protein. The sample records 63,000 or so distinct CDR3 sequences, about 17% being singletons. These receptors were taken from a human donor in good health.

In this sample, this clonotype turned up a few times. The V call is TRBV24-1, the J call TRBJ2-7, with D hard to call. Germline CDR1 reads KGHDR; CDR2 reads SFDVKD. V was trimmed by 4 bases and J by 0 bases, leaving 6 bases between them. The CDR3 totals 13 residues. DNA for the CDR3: TGTGCCACCAGTGACGGCAGCTCCTACGAGCAGTACTTC. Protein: CATSDGSSYEQYF.

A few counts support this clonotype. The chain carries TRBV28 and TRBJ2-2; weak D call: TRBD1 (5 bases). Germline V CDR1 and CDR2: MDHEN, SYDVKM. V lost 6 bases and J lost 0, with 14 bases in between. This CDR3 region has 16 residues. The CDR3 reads CASRLPGFTNTGELFF. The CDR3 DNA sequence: TGTGCCAGCAGATTACCAGGGTTCACGAACACCGGGGAGCTGTTTTTT. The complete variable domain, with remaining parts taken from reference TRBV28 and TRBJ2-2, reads DVKVTQSSRYLVKRTGEKVFLECVQDMDHENMFWYRQDPGLGLRLIYFSYDVKMKEKGDIPEGYSVSREKKERFSLILESASTNQTSMYLCASRLPGFTNTGELFFGEGSRLTVL.

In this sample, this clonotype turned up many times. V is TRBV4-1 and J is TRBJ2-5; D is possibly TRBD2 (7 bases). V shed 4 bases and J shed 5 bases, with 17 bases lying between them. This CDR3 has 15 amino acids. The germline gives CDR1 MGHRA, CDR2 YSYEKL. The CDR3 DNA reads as TGCGCCAGCAGCCTCCTAGGGGGGGCCCGGGAGACCCAGTACTTC. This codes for CASSLLGGARETQYF.

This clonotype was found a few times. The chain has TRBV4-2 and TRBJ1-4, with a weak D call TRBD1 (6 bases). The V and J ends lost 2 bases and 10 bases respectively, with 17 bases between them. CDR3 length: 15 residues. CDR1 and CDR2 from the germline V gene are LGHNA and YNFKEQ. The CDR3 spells CASSQLGAPTLKLFF. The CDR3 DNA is TGTGCCAGCAGCCAATTGGGGGCCCCAACATTAAAACTGTTTTTT.

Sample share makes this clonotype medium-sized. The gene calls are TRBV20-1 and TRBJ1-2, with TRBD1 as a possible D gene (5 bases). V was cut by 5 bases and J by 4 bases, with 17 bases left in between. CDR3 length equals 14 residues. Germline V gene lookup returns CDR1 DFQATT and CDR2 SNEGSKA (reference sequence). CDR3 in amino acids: CSAPTEQAGYGYTF. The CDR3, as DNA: TGCAGTGCTCCAACCGAACAGGCGGGCTATGGCTACACCTTC.

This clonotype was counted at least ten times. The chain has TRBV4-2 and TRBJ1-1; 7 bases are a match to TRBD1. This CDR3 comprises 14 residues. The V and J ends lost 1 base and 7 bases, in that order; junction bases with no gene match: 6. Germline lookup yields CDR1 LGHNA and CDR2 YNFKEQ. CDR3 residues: CASSQVQGGGEAFF. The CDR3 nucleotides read TGTGCCAGCAGCCAAGTCCAGGGGGGGGGTGAAGCTTTCTTT.

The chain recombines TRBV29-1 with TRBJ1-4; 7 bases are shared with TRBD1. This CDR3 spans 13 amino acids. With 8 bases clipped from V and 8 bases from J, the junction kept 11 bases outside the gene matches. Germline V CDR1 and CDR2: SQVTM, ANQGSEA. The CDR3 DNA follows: TGCAGCACTGATACAGGGGTAGGAGAAAAACTGTTTTTT. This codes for CSTDTGVGEKLFF.

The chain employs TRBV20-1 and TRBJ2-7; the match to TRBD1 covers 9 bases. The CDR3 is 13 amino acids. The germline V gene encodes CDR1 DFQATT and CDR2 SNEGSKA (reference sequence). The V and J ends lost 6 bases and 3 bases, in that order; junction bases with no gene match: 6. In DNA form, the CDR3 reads TGCAGTGCAACGACAGGGGGTCACTACGAGCAGTACTTC. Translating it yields CSATTGGHYEQYF.

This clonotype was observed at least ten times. The CDR3 region has the DNA TGTGCCAGCAGTCCCGGGACTCCCTACGAGCAGTACTTC. Its translation: CASSPGTPYEQYF. This chain joins TRBV6-5 and TRBJ2-7; a possible D gene is TRBD2 (6 bases). CDR3 length: 13 amino acids. In germline, CDR1 is MNHEY, CDR2 SVGAGI. V was clipped by 5 bases and J by 2 bases, with 10 bases between them.

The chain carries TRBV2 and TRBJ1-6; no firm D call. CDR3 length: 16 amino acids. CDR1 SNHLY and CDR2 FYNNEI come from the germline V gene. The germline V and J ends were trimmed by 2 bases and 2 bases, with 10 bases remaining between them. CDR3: CASSEKAATYNSPLHF. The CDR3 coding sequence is TGTGCCAGCAGTGAAAAGGCAGCTACCTATAATTCACCCCTCCACTTT.

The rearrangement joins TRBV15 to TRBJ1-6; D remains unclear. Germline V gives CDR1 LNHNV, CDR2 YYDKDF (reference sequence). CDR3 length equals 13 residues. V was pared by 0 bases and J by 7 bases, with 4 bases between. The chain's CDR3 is CATSRDSNSPLHF. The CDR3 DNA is TGTGCCACCAGCAGAGACTCAAATTCACCCCTCCACTTT.

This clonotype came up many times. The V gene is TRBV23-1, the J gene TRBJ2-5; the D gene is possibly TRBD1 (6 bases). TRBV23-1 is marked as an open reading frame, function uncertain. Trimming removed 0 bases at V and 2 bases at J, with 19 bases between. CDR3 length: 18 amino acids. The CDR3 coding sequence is TGCGCCAGCAGTCAATCTTACAGGGCAGCTATCGCTCAAGAGACCCAGTACTTC. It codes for CASSQSYRAAIAQETQYF.